The clone carrying this TCR beta chain showed up many times. Its antigen is not known. These data belong to a study of T cell repertoires in cytomegalovirus infection. Study details: The public TCR beta signatures pointed to both CMV infection and matching HLA type. Findings and caveats of the study: The study identified carriers of CMV plus the relevant HLA from cumulative public TCR beta family frequency. In two of eight donors, the top clonotype was HLA-C-restricted CMV-specific.

TCRdb itself ran the reads through MiXCR, one entry per CDR3 protein. This sample has 350,000 to 450,000 distinct CDR3 sequences, with about a sixth found just once. This clonotype originated in a human donor in good health (CMV status not recorded). Some clones in this sample may be carry-over from other donors' samples. Input material: PBMCs.

This chain's CDR3 is CASRATGNYGYTF. In DNA form, the CDR3 reads TGTGCCAGTAGGGCGACGGGTAACTATGGCTACACCTTC. The chain joins TRBV19 to TRBJ1-2, with D hard to call. The CDR3 spans 13 residues. Per the germline V gene, CDR1 is LNHDA and CDR2 is SQIVND (reference sequence). V gave up 6 bases and J gave up 1 base, with 9 bases separating them.